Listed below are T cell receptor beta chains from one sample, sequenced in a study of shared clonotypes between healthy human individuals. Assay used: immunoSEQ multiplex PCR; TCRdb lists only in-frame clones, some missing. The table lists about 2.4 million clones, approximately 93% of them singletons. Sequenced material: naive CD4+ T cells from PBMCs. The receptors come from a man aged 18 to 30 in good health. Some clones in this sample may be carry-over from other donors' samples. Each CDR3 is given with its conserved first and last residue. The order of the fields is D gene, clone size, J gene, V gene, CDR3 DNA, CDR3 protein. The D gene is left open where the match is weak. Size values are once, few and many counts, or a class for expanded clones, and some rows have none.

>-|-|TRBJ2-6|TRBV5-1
TGCGCCAGCAGCTCGGCTAGCTCTGGGGCCAACGTCCTGACTTTC
CASSSASSGANVLTF
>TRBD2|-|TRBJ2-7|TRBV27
TGTGCCAGCAGTTTCCTGACTAGCGGGAGTACATCCGAGCAGTACTTC
CASSFLTSGSTSEQYF
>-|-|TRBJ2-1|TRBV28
TGTGCCAGCAGTTTTGTTAATGAGCAGTTCTTC
CASSFVNEQFF
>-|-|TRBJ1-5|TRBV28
TGTGCCAGCAGTTTTAGCTTCCATAGCAATCAGCCCCAGCATTTT
CASSFSFHSNQPQHF
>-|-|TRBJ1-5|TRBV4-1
TGCGCCAGCAGCCAAGGGGTCACGAATCAGCCCCAGCATTTT
CASSQGVTNQPQHF
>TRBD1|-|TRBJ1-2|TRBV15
TGTGCCACCAGCAGAGCCTACAGGGGGAGAGACTATGGCTACACCTTC
CATSRAYRGRDYGYTF
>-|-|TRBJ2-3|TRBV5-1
TGCGCCAGCGGCCGGGACAAGGGAACCACAGATACGCAGTATTTT
CASGRDKGTTDTQYF
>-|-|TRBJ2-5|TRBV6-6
TGTGCCAGCAGTTACTCGAAACTCCAAGAGACCCAGTACTTC
CASSYSKLQETQYF
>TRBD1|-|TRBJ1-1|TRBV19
TGTGCCAGTAGTATCCAGACAGGGTACACTGAAGCTTTCTTT
CASSIQTGYTEAFF
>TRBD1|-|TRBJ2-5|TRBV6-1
TGTGCCAGCAACATCGGACAGGGGGCTGGTGAGACCCAGTACTTC
CASNIGQGAGETQYF
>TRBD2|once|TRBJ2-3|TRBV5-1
TGCGCCAGCACCAATCTAGCGGGGGGCACAGATACGCAGTATTTT
CASTNLAGGTDTQYF
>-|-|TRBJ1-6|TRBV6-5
TGTGCCAGCAGCCAAGGACAGCAGAATTCACCCCTCCACTTT
CASSQGQQNSPLHF
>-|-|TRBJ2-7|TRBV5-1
TGCGCCAGCACTTGGGGGGCCCCCCAAACCTACGAGCAGTACTTC
CASTWGAPQTYEQYF
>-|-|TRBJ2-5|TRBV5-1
TGCGCCAGCAGCTTAGGTAAAGAGACCCAGTACTTC
CASSLGKETQYF
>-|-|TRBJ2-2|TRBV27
TGTGCCAGCAGTTTGGGTCGCTGGAACACCGGGGAGCTGTTTTTT
CASSLGRWNTGELFF
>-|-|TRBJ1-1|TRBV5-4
TGTGCCAGCAGCTTGCGCCGGGCGGGGACTGAAGCTTTCTTT
CASSLRRAGTEAFF
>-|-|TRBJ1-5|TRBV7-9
TGTGCCAGCAGCCAAGATCGGGGGAACGATCAGCCCCAGCATTTT
CASSQDRGNDQPQHF
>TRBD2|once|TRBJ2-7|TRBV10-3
TGTGCCGCTGGTGGGCTAGCGGGACTCCCTAACGCCTACGAGCAGTACTTC
CAAGGLAGLPNAYEQYF
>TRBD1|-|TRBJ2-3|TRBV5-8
TGTGCCAGCAGCCCCGGACGGACAGGCCTTAGCACAGATACGCAGTATTTT
CASSPGRTGLSTDTQYF
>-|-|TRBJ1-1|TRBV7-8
TGTGCCAGCAGCTTTTGGGTGGACACTGAAGCTTTCTTT
CASSFWVDTEAFF
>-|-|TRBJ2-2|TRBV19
TGTGCCAGTAGTGGTAGAGCTAGTGGGGGCACCGGGGAGCTGTTTTTT
CASSGRASGGTGELFF
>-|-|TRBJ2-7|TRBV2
TGTGCCAGCAGGGACAGAAATTACGAGCAGTACTTC
CASRDRNYEQYF
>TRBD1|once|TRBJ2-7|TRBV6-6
TGTGCCAGCAGTTGGGACAGGAATTCCTACGAGCAGTACTTC
CASSWDRNSYEQYF
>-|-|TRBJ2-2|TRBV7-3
TGTGCCAGCAGCTTAAGAGCCGGGGAGCTGTTTTTT
CASSLRAGELFF
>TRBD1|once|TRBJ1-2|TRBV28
TGTGCCAGCAGTTTACGGACAGGGAACTATGGCTACACCTTC
CASSLRTGNYGYTF
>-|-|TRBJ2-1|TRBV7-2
TGTGCCAGCAGCTTAACGTCGAGCGAGTCCACGTTCTTC
CASSLTSSESTFF
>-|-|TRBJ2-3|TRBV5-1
TGCGCCAGCAGCTTGGTACCAACAGATACGCAGTATTTT
CASSLVPTDTQYF
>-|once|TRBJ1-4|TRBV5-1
TGCGCCAGCGGTGTTTTGGGACCCGCAACTAATGAAAAACTGTTTTTT
CASGVLGPATNEKLFF
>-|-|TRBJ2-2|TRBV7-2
TGTGCCAGCAGCCCTATGGAGGGGCGAACCGGGGAGCTGTTTTTT
CASSPMEGRTGELFF
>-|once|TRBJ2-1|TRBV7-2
TGTGCCAGCAGCTTAGGACTCACTTCCTACAATGAGCAGTTCTTC
CASSLGLTSYNEQFF
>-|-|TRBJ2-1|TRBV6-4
TGTGCCAGCAGTGATGACTACCTCCATCGGAATGAGCAGTTCTTC
CASSDDYLHRNEQFF
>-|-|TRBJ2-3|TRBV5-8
TGTGCCAGCAGCCCCGGACAGATAGGCGCAGATACGCAGTATTTT
CASSPGQIGADTQYF